The T cell receptor (beta chain) under discussion was sequenced for a study of T cells in Graves' hyperthyroidism and ophthalmopathy. RNA transcripts were the template for amplifying TCR beta CDR3 regions. TCR CDR3 underwent first-round RT-PCR with the HTBI primer set. TCRdb recomputed calls from the multiplex PCR reads with MiXCR, one row per CDR3 protein. Here the sample spans 130,000 to 150,000 distinct CDR3 sequences, around 21% being singletons. The blood specimen was taken at initial hyperthyroidism diagnosis, before any ophthalmopathy symptoms. This CDR3 spans 14 amino acids. V was pared by 2 bases and J by 5 bases, with 13 bases between. Germline V gene data show CDR1 as DFQATT and CDR2 as SNEGSKA (reference sequence). In this sample, this clonotype turned up many times. Its antigen is not identified. Study conclusions and caveats: Also found in blood were most expanded thyroid clonotypes above 0.001.

The chain carries TRBV20-1 and TRBJ1-5; TRBD1 might be the D (6 bases). Sequencing was done on a sample of blood. The TCR originated in a woman aged 45 to 65 with Graves' hyperthyroidism that later progressed to Graves' ophthalmopathy. The CDR3 spells CSARYREGDQPQHF. The CDR3 region has the DNA TGCAGTGCTAGATACAGGGAAGGCGATCAGCCCCAGCATTTT.